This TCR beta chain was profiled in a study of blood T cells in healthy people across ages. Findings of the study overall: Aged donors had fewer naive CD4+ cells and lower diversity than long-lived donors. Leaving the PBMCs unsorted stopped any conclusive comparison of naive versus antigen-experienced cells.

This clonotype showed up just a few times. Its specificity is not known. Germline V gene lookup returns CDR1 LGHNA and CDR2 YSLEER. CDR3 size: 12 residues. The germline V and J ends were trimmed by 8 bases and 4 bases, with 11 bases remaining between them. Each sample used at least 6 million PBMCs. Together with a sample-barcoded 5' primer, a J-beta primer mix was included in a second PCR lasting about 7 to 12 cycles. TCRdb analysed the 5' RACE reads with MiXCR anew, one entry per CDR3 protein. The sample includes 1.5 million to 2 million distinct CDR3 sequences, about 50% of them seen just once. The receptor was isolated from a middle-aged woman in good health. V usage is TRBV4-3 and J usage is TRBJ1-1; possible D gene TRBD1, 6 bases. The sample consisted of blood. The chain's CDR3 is CASAGAGTEAFF. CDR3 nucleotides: TGCGCCAGCGCAGGGGCCGGCACTGAAGCTTTCTTT.